This T cell receptor (beta chain) appears in the sequencing data of a study of blood T cell repertoires in COVID-19. Overall study context: Some COVID-19 samples were acute and others convalescent; all came from the United States, Italy and Spain. Sample material is recorded as cDNA or gDNA derived from T cells, B-cell-depleted T cells, or PBMCs.

Per the authors' pipeline: Estimation of nucleated cell counts relied on the amplification of reference gene primers. Libraries were prepared by immunoSEQ multiplex PCR; TCRdb keeps only in-frame clonotypes and omits some of them. V and J calls and clone size follow that table, whereas D and trimming were derived from the DNA. Of roughly 30,000 clones listed, roughly nine tenths are singletons. This receptor was identified in a man aged 55 to 69 with acute or convalescent COVID-19. Material for sequencing was peripheral blood.

The CDR3 DNA is TGTGCCAGCAGCTGGGTGGGACAGACCAGCGAGACCCAGTACTTC. Translation gives CASSWVGQTSETQYF. The chain uses TRBV7-9 and TRBJ2-5; 7 positions agree with TRBD1. Germline lookup yields CDR1 SEHNR and CDR2 FQNEAQ (reference sequence). There are 15 residues in the CDR3. The J segment lost 5 bases and the V segment lost 4 bases, leaving 10 bases of the junction unmatched.